Shown below are 14 T cell receptor beta chains from a single sample sequenced in a study of T-cell memory formation after mild COVID-19. TCRdb fed the 5' RACE reads into MiXCR, producing one record per CDR3 protein. This table holds about 130,000 distinct CDR3 sequences, roughly 6.2% found once. The material sequenced was PBMCs or a T cell subset sorted from them (not recorded which). The source of these receptors is an adult woman who had mild COVID-19 (a few samples of this study predate the infection). Cell type and time point are not known.

This clonotype was recorded many times. The chain links TRBV7-9 to TRBJ1-5; D is undetermined. This CDR3 is built from 14 residues. Germline CDR1 reads SEHNR; CDR2 reads FQNEAQ (reference sequence). V gave up 0 bases and J gave up 3 bases, with 6 bases separating them. The chain's CDR3 is CASSLAGFNQPQHF. The CDR3 DNA is TGTGCCAGCAGCTTAGCAGGATTCAATCAGCCCCAGCATTTT.

Worth noting for this clonotype: One junction end disagrees with the germline gene, perhaps due to a read error. The chain uses TRBV7-9 and TRBJ2-5, with 7 nucleotides matching TRBD2. The V gene's germline CDR1 is SEHNR and CDR2 FQNEAQ (reference sequence). This CDR3 region has 14 residues. This CDR3 reads CDSSLGGSWETQYF. The DNA for the CDR3 is TGTGACAGCAGCTTGGGCGGGAGCTGGGAGACCCAGTACTTC.

The table lists this clonotype with many counts. The rearrangement uses TRBV7-2 and TRBJ1-3; D is undetermined. The V gene's germline CDR1 is SGHTA and CDR2 FQGNSA. Between the trimmed V and J ends, which lost 3 bases and 0 bases, there was a span of 12 bases. CDR3 length equals 16 residues. The CDR3 nucleotides are TGTGCCAGCAGCTTGGACGGAGGGTTCTCTGGAAACACCATATATTTT. Amino acid sequence: CASSLDGGFSGNTIYF.

The table lists this clonotype with a few counts. The CDR3, as DNA: TGTGCCAGCAGCGCTTCCAGGTTACAGTACTTC. It codes for CASSASRLQYF. This chain uses TRBV9 with TRBJ2-7; D call uncertain. Germline CDR1 reads SGDLS; CDR2 reads YYNGEE. The CDR3 spans 11 residues. V shed 3 bases and J shed 10 bases, with 11 bases lying between them.

In this sample, this clonotype turned up a few times. V and J are TRBV6-1 and TRBJ2-1; D is uncertain. CDR3 length equals 16 residues. Germline-derived CDR1 and CDR2 are MNHNS and SASEGT. Trimming took 6 bases from V and 4 from J, leaving 19 bases between them. CDR3 DNA: TGTGCCAGCAGGTTAGAGACCTCCAATACTTACAATGAGCAGTTCTTC. It codes for CASRLETSNTYNEQFF.

This clonotype occurred a few times. The CDR3 nucleotides are TGTGCCAGCAGCTTACGGGCAGAGACCCAGTACTTC. It codes for CASSLRAETQYF. This chain links TRBV7-2 with TRBJ2-5; D remains ambiguous. CDR3 size: 12 residues. The ends were cut back, 2 bases at V and 4 bases at J, with 5 bases in the middle. Germline CDR1 reads SGHTA; CDR2 reads FQGNSA.

This clonotype was counted at least ten times. The V gene is TRBV25-1, the J gene TRBJ2-5, with 7 bases lining up with TRBD1. CDR3 length: 14 amino acids. The J segment lost 3 bases and the V segment lost 5 bases, leaving 6 bases of the junction unmatched. Germline CDR1 is MGHDK and CDR2 is SYGVNS. CDR3 region: CASSHLDREETQYF. The CDR3 nucleotides read TGTGCCAGCAGTCACCTCGACAGGGAAGAGACCCAGTACTTC.

This clonotype has at least ten counts. The V and J genes are TRBV7-9 and TRBJ1-1, with D maybe TRBD1 (6 bases). The CDR3 consists of 15 residues. In germline, CDR1 is SEHNR, CDR2 FQNEAQ (reference sequence). Trimming shortened V by 5 bases and J by 3 bases, and 16 bases separated the two germline ends. Here the CDR3 DNA reads TGTGCCAGCAGCCCCTCCCAGGGGACCCACACTGAAGCTTTCTTT. Amino acid sequence: CASSPSQGTHTEAFF.

The table lists this clonotype with many counts. The CDR3 loop reads CASSEGSTVRDTQYF. As DNA, the CDR3 is TGTGCCAGCAGTGAAGGAAGTACGGTCAGAGATACGCAGTATTTT. The J gene is TRBJ2-3, the V gene TRBV25-1; D gene ambiguous. V was cut by 2 bases and J by 5 bases, with 14 bases left in between. The germline gives CDR1 MGHDK, CDR2 SYGVNS. This CDR3 has 15 amino acids.

This chain links TRBV3-1 with TRBJ2-1, with 9 bases lining up with TRBD2. Germline CDR1 and CDR2: LGHDT and YNNKEL (reference sequence). This CDR3 contains 16 residues. Germline trimming cut 4 bases from V and 2 bases from J; bases unmatched to any gene: 6. The CDR3 protein is CASSRGGGAAYNEQFF. CDR3 nucleotides: TGTGCCAGCAGCCGAGGCGGGGGGGCCGCCTACAATGAGCAGTTCTTC.

J is TRBJ2-1 and V is TRBV20-1; perhaps TRBD1 as D (5 bases). The V gene lost 0 bases and the J gene lost 0 bases, with 9 bases spanning the gap. Germline V gives CDR1 DFQATT, CDR2 SNEGSKA (reference sequence). The CDR3 runs 15 residues. The CDR3 loop is CSARDGASSYNEQFF. In nucleotides, the CDR3 is TGCAGTGCTAGAGATGGGGCCAGCTCCTACAATGAGCAGTTCTTC.

This clonotype occurred many times. V usage is TRBV5-1 and J usage is TRBJ1-1; D perhaps matches TRBD1 (5 bases). Germline V CDR1 and CDR2: SGHRS, YFSETQ. This CDR3 contains 13 residues. Deletions cut 4 bases from V and 2 bases from J, with 9 bases between. CDR3 loop: CASSGTDNTEAFF. CDR3 bases: TGCGCCAGCAGCGGGACGGATAACACTGAAGCTTTCTTT.

This clonotype was recorded many times. The junction shows a germline mismatch at one end, possibly a read error. The CDR3 spells CSARAHRGHLF. The CDR3 coding sequence is TGCAGTGCTAGGGCCCACAGGGGGCATCTTTTT. The rearrangement joins TRBV20-1 to TRBJ1-4; 9 bases are a match to TRBD1. The CDR3 covers 11 residues. In germline, CDR1 is DFQATT, CDR2 SNEGSKA (reference sequence).

In its sample, this clonotype was seen a few times. This rearrangement joins TRBV11-2 to TRBJ1-5, with D perhaps TRBD1 (6 bases). The V gene's germline CDR1 is SGHAT and CDR2 FQNNGV. V was shortened by 5 bases and J by 7 bases, with 12 bases between the two germline ends. The CDR3 spans 13 residues. The CDR3 sequence: CASSLDRPQPQHF. The CDR3 region has the DNA TGTGCCAGCAGCCTCGACAGGCCCCAGCCCCAGCATTTT.